The rows below give T cell receptor beta chains drawn from one sample of a study of blood T cell repertoires in COVID-19. The table came from immunoSEQ multiplex PCR; TCRdb's copy has only in-frame clones and leaves some out. The table records roughly 260,000 clones, about 93% of them present only once. Material: PBMCs or T cells enriched from blood (not recorded which). The source is a young woman who had recovered from COVID-19. Both conserved end residues are trimmed from each CDR3.

v_call	j_call	cdr3_length	cdr3_aa
TRBV7-8	TRBJ1-1	15	ASSFYRSGPSNTEAF
TRBV29-1	TRBJ2-7	11	SALAGGPDEQY
TRBV5-6	TRBJ2-2	14	ASSLGLAGYTGELF
TRBV9	TRBJ2-2	12	ASSVDSLLGELF
TRBV7-9	TRBJ2-7	12	ASSPGGGGYEQY
TRBV7-9	TRBJ2-5	10	ASRKGGETQY
TRBV29-1	TRBJ1-3	14	SAAMTVAYSGNTIY
TRBV6-5	TRBJ1-1	11	ASSASTGGEAF
TRBV18	TRBJ2-1	12	ASSPLAGGGEQF
TRBV28	TRBJ1-2	12	ASRPVNRGRGYT
TRBV15	TRBJ2-5	14	ATWARGLAGQETQY
TRBV7-2	TRBJ2-1	12	ASSRGGVYNEQF
TRBV28	TRBJ1-2	10	ASSFGVYGYT
TRBV25-1	TRBJ1-1	11	ASRGQMNTEAF
TRBV27	TRBJ1-1	13	ASSSGAGRTTEAF
TRBV25-1	TRBJ2-5	11	ASSRRTGETQY
TRBV19	TRBJ1-5	14	ASSTEGEGYNQPQH
TRBV2	TRBJ2-4	13	ASKPGFGNSNIQY
TRBV7-8	TRBJ1-3	15	ASSFTSGALSGNTIY
TRBV7-9	TRBJ1-2	10	ASSSNQRGYT
TRBV2	TRBJ2-2	15	ASSPAETGEFTGELF
TRBV2	TRBJ2-1	13	ASRQLAPVSNEQF
TRBV25-1	TRBJ1-2	9	ASSTGHGYT
TRBV27	TRBJ1-5	15	ASSFGPRDGGNQPQH
TRBV5-6	TRBJ2-7	16	ASGTTGTSGASSYEQY
TRBV29-1	TRBJ2-2	13	SVDGGQGDFGELF
TRBV15	TRBJ2-7	11	ATSRPQGYEQY
TRBV7-9	TRBJ1-1	12	ASSPDRENTEAF